This is a list of T cell receptor beta chains from one sample in a study of blood T cell repertoires in COVID-19. Produced via immunoSEQ multiplex PCR; TCRdb's table is partial and in-frame only. The repertoire has about 200,000 clones, roughly 88% of them found once; the top ten carry about 5.6%. Sequencing was done on a sample of PBMCs or T cells enriched from blood (not recorded which). These receptors were taken from a man between 40 and 49 years old with acute COVID-19. Each CDR3 is given with its conserved first and last residue. Fields, in order: V gene, J gene, CDR3 protein.

TRBV11-2	TRBJ1-1	CASSLGRAGGTEAFF
TRBV10-3	TRBJ2-3	CAISESGGFTDTQYF
TRBV30	TRBJ1-1	CAWSIAGNTEAFF
TRBV5-4	TRBJ2-5	CASSLHGRLSETQYF
TRBV7-2	TRBJ1-6	CASSMNVRQPNSPLHF
TRBV19	TRBJ2-3	CASRVSGGNTDTQYF
TRBV18	TRBJ2-5	CASSPFGGGYQETQYF
TRBV15	TRBJ1-2	CATSRDTLGYGYTF
TRBV19	TRBJ1-5	CASSITHYSNQPQHF
TRBV27	TRBJ1-5	CASRASGRGDNQPQHF
TRBV4-1	TRBJ2-3	CASAQGSSAGVDTQYF
TRBV2	TRBJ2-2	CASRDRGTGELFF
TRBV9	TRBJ1-2	CASSVGTGDGYTF
TRBV19	TRBJ1-3	CASTATISSGNTIYF
TRBV27	TRBJ1-6	CASSSRARGNNSPLHF
TRBV4-2	TRBJ2-2	CASSQGVAGFTGELFF
TRBV24-1	TRBJ1-2	CAAGRGRGYTF
TRBV18	TRBJ1-5	CASSPMGGIDQPQHF
TRBV30	TRBJ1-2	CASKGQGVSYGYTF
TRBV2	TRBJ1-2	CASNGQGGSYGYTF
TRBV15	TRBJ1-5	CATSRGTNQPQHF
TRBV4-3	TRBJ1-2	CASSQEGTGGRHGYTF
TRBV18	TRBJ2-7	CASSPGRGGYEQYF
TRBV30	TRBJ1-2	CAWSGGTGMSFANYGYTF
TRBV5-4	TRBJ2-3	CATGMGGDGTDTQYF
TRBV19	TRBJ2-5	CATEDRGLGETQYF
TRBV6-5	TRBJ2-3	CASSYGSLSTDTQYF